These 28 T cell receptor beta chains came from one sample sequenced in a study of blood T cells in healthy people across ages. The use of a sample-barcoded 5' primer and a J-beta primer mix characterized a second PCR of roughly 7 to 11 cycles. TCRdb used MiXCR to reprocess the 5' RACE reads, holding one entry per CDR3 protein. The sample carries roughly 1,500,000 distinct CDR3 sequences, about 43% recorded once. What was sequenced was blood. The source of these receptors is a woman aged 18-30 years in good health.

Only one count was recorded for this clonotype. The genes are TRBV7-2 and TRBJ1-2, with a tentative D call TRBD1 (5 bases). Germline values: CDR1 SGHTA, CDR2 FQGNSA. The CDR3 has 15 amino acids. V shed 1 base and J shed 3 bases, with 12 bases lying between them. CDR3 sequence: CASSLGGETHYGYTF. In DNA form, the CDR3 reads TGTGCCAGCAGCTTAGGAGGGGAAACCCACTATGGCTACACCTTC.

In this sample, this clonotype turned up a few times. The chain carries TRBV7-9 and TRBJ2-7; 9 bases are a match to TRBD1. The J segment lost 3 bases and the V segment lost 2 bases, leaving 2 bases of the junction unmatched. From germline, CDR1 is SEHNR and CDR2 FQNEAQ (reference sequence). CDR3 length: 14 residues. CDR3 sequence reads: CASSLWDRDYEQYF. In DNA, the CDR3 is TGTGCCAGCAGCTTATGGGACAGGGACTACGAGCAGTACTTC.

The chain carries TRBV12-3 or TRBV12-4 and TRBJ2-1; 8 bases fit TRBD1. Trimming cost V 5 bases and J 10 bases; bases outside gene matches: 16. The CDR3 runs 16 residues. CDR3 nucleotide sequence: TGTGCCAGCAGTCGACCCGGGACAGGCAGCGCGAGGGAGCAGTTCTTC. It specifies CASSRPGTGSAREQFF.

This clonotype occurred a few times. A much bigger clone sits one base away, suggesting this may be a read error. J is TRBJ2-5 and V is TRBV9, with a possible D match to TRBD1 (7 bases). This CDR3 is built from 16 residues. Deletions cut 1 base from V and 4 bases from J, with 17 bases between. CDR1 and CDR2 (germline): SGDLS, YYNGEE. CDR3 DNA: TGTGCCAGCAGCGTAATTGCAGGGGGGAGTGTAGAGACCCAGTACTTC. Translated, it gives CASSVIAGGSVETQYF.

This chain connects TRBV9 to TRBJ1-2; D ambiguous. The CDR3 runs to 15 residues. V lost 0 bases and J lost 2, with 11 bases in between. Looked up from germline, CDR1 is SGDLS and CDR2 is YYNGEE. In nucleotides, the CDR3 is TGTGCCAGCAGCGTAGGTTTCGTAGCGAACTATGGCTACACCTTC. Translated: CASSVGFVANYGYTF.

V gene TRBV6-1 combines with J gene TRBJ2-7, with D tentatively TRBD2 (5 bases). Between the trimmed V and J ends, which lost 1 base and 3 bases, there was a span of 13 bases. This CDR3 is 15 amino acids long. Germline loops: CDR1 MNHNS, CDR2 SASEGT. The CDR3: CASSEESTRDYEQYF. In DNA, the CDR3 is TGTGCCAGCAGTGAAGAGTCCACCCGGGACTACGAGCAGTACTTC.

In the case of this clonotype: One junction end disagrees with the germline gene, perhaps due to a read error. The chain combines TRBV11-2 with TRBJ2-7, with D possibly being TRBD1 (5 bases). CDR1 and CDR2 from the germline V gene are SGHAT and FQNNGV. This CDR3 comprises 15 residues. The CDR3, as DNA: TGTGCCAACAGCTTAGAATCGACAGTCTCCTACGAGCAGTACTTC. Translated: CANSLESTVSYEQYF. The entire variable domain, with the rest obtained from reference TRBV11-2 and TRBJ2-7, is as follows: EAGVAQSPRYKIIEKRQSVAFWCNPISGHATLYWYQQILGQGPKLLIQFQNNGVVDDSQLPKDRFSAERLKGVDSTLKIQPAKLEDSAVYLCANSLESTVSYEQYFGPGTRLTVT.

CDR3 DNA sequence: TGCAGTGCTAGAGGCCGAGACACGAGTGGATACAATGAGCAGTTCTTC. This gives the protein CSARGRDTSGYNEQFF. The chain uses TRBV20-1 and TRBJ2-1, with D hard to call. The CDR3 spans 16 residues. Trimming cost V 1 base and J 4 bases, with 17 bases left between them. Germline assignment: CDR1 DFQATT and CDR2 SNEGSKA (reference sequence).

This clonotype appeared a single time. The chain uses TRBV14 and TRBJ2-7; D is possibly TRBD1 (6 bases). Trimming removed 2 bases at V and 6 bases at J, with 14 bases between. This CDR3 region has 14 residues. Germline V lookup: CDR1 SGHDN, CDR2 FVKESK. The CDR3 DNA sequence: TGTGCCAGCAGCCAACTGGGGGCGCCTGGCGAGCAGTACTTC. Its translation: CASSQLGAPGEQYF.

In this sample, this clonotype turned up a few times. V and J are TRBV10-3 and TRBJ1-5, with D unresolved. The CDR3 spans 13 residues. The germline gives CDR1 ENHRY, CDR2 SYGVKD. Deletions cut 11 bases from V and 5 bases from J, with 16 bases between. The CDR3 is CACRKAGDQPQHF. The CDR3 region has the DNA TGTGCCTGCCGTAAGGCCGGCGATCAGCCCCAGCATTTT.

The genes are TRBV20-1 and TRBJ2-7; 12 bases align to TRBD2. V lost 5 bases and J lost 7; bases outside the gene matches: 12. The CDR3 covers 15 residues. The V gene's germline CDR1 is DFQATT and CDR2 SNEGSKA (reference sequence). CDR3 sequence (DNA): TGCAGTGCTCCTGAGGGGACTAGCGGGTGGAATGAGCAGTACTTC. This translates into CSAPEGTSGWNEQYF.

This clonotype was seen only a few times. The chain joins TRBV6-1 to TRBJ2-5; TRBD1 is a possible D gene (5 bases). The CDR3 is 13 amino acids. Germline V gives CDR1 MNHNS, CDR2 SASEGT. Trimming took 7 bases from V and 1 from J, leaving 10 bases between them. The CDR3 nucleotides are TGTGCCAGCAACAAGGGGCCCCAAGAGACCCAGTACTTC. It translates to CASNKGPQETQYF.

The V and J genes are TRBV12-3 or TRBV12-4 and TRBJ2-3; TRBD2 is a possible D gene (7 bases). The V gene lost 6 bases and the J gene lost 6 bases, with 19 bases spanning the gap. The CDR3 runs 15 residues. CDR3 bases: TGTGCCAGCAGAGATCCCGGGGGGCCGGGGGATACGCAGTATTTT. This translates into CASRDPGGPGDTQYF.

This chain joins TRBV27 and TRBJ2-7; 11 nucleotides line up with TRBD2. CDR1 and CDR2 (germline): MNHEY, SMNVEV (reference sequence). CDR3 length equals 16 residues. The V gene end was trimmed by 6 bases and the J gene end by 3 bases; junction bases not matched to a gene: 10. This chain's CDR3 is CASSKLAGVGVYEQYF. Here the CDR3 DNA reads TGTGCCAGCAGCAAACTAGCGGGAGTAGGGGTCTACGAGCAGTACTTC.

This clonotype was detected a few times. V usage is TRBV7-2 and J usage is TRBJ2-3; D is unresolved. Germline V gives CDR1 SGHTA, CDR2 FQGNSA. The CDR3 has 12 residues. V gave up 9 bases and J gave up 4 bases, with 11 bases separating them. The CDR3 coding sequence is TGTGCCAGACAGCAGGCGTCAGATACGCAGTATTTT. Protein product: CARQQASDTQYF.

This clonotype came up a few times. J is TRBJ2-5 and V is TRBV6-1; D is unclear. Looked up from germline, CDR1 is MNHNS and CDR2 is SASEGT. V was clipped by 4 bases and J by 1 base, with 16 bases between them. The length of the CDR3 is 16 residues. This CDR3 reads CASSGPGLRLQETQYF. The CDR3 DNA sequence: TGTGCCAGCAGTGGACCGGGCCTACGACTCCAAGAGACCCAGTACTTC.

There are many counts of this clonotype. This chain joins TRBV20-1 and TRBJ2-3; 12 nucleotides match TRBD2. V gave up 5 bases and J gave up 4 bases; unmatched junction bases: 13. The CDR3 is made up of 17 amino acids. Germline V lookup: CDR1 DFQATT, CDR2 SNEGSKA (reference sequence). This chain's CDR3 is CSASLQASGGASDTQYF. CDR3 sequence (DNA): TGCAGTGCTTCCCTACAGGCTAGCGGGGGGGCTTCAGATACGCAGTATTTT.

The rearrangement links TRBV20-1 to TRBJ2-5; 15 bases are shared with TRBD2. Germline values: CDR1 DFQATT, CDR2 SNEGSKA (reference sequence). The CDR3 spans 15 residues. With V trimmed by 5 bases and J by 11 bases, 12 bases remained unmatched. The CDR3 coding sequence is TGCAGTGCTGCCGGGACTAGCGGGAGGTCGAATGAGCAGTACTTC. As protein: CSAAGTSGRSNEQYF.

This chain joins TRBV15 and TRBJ1-2, with a tentative D call TRBD1 (5 bases). Germline V gene data show CDR1 as LNHNV and CDR2 as YYDKDF (reference sequence). The CDR3 contains 16 residues. Trimming cost V 1 base and J 4 bases, with 16 bases left between them. The CDR3 loop is CATSRVGAGIGYGYTF. In DNA, the CDR3 is TGTGCCACCAGCAGAGTGGGTGCAGGGATTGGCTATGGCTACACCTTC.

The chain employs TRBV9 and TRBJ2-6; TRBD1 is a possible D gene (6 bases). The V and J ends lost 0 bases and 0 bases respectively, with 10 bases between them. The CDR3 contains 17 residues. Per germline, CDR1 SGDLS and CDR2 YYNGEE. Here the CDR3 DNA reads TGTGCCAGCAGCGTAGCCCAGGGGATCTCTGGGGCCAACGTCCTGACTTTC. Translated: CASSVAQGISGANVLTF.

The V gene is TRBV7-9, the J gene TRBJ2-7; D is possibly TRBD2 (6 bases). The V end lost 5 bases, the J end lost 2 bases, and 19 bases lay between the germline ends. Per germline, CDR1 SEHNR and CDR2 FQNEAQ (reference sequence). The CDR3 runs to 16 residues. CDR3 loop: CASSLRSAGLTYEQYF. The CDR3, as DNA: TGTGCCAGCAGCCTCCGTTCAGCGGGCCTGACCTACGAGCAGTACTTC. The full variable domain, its missing parts supplied by reference TRBV7-9 and TRBJ2-7, is DTGVSQNPRHKITKRGQNVTFRCDPISEHNRLYWYRQTLGQGPEFLTYFQNEAQLEKSRLLSDRFSAERPKGSFSTLEIQRTEQGDSAMYLCASSLRSAGLTYEQYFGPGTRLTVT.

This clonotype was seen only a few times. This chain joins TRBV5-6 and TRBJ2-7; TRBD1 matches 7 bases. Germline V lookup: CDR1 SGHDT, CDR2 YYEEEE. J was trimmed by 7 bases and V by 2 bases; bases with no gene match: 6. The CDR3 has 13 amino acids. The CDR3 sequence: CASSFPGGGEQYF. The CDR3 bases are TGTGCCAGCAGCTTTCCAGGGGGTGGGGAGCAGTACTTC. Using reference TRBV5-6 and TRBJ2-7 for the parts outside the CDR3, the full variable domain is DAGVTQSPTHLIKTRGQQVTLRCSPKSGHDTVSWYQQALGQGPQFIFQYYEEEERQRGNFPDRFSGHQFPNYSSELNVNALLLGDSALYLCASSFPGGGEQYFGPGTRLTVT.

The V and J genes are TRBV7-4 and TRBJ1-1; the D is unclear. Trimming stripped 2 bases from V and 7 bases from J, with 11 bases between. CDR1 and CDR2 (germline): SGHVT, SQSDAQ. The CDR3 sequence is 13 residues long. The CDR3 region is CASSLRHSDEAFF. The CDR3 DNA reads TGTGCCAGCAGCTTAAGACACTCTGATGAAGCTTTCTTT.

The V call is TRBV20-1, the J call TRBJ2-1; perhaps TRBD2 as D (6 bases). This CDR3 is built from 13 residues. With 3 bases removed from V and 10 bases from J, the gap between germline ends came to 16 bases. Germline V gives CDR1 DFQATT, CDR2 SNEGSKA (reference sequence). CDR3 amino acids: CSARGDSLREQFF. The CDR3, as DNA: TGCAGTGCTAGGGGGGACTCTCTCAGGGAGCAGTTCTTC.

This clonotype came up many times. This sequence joins TRBV6-2 or TRBV6-3 and TRBJ2-7, with D possibly matching TRBD1 (5 bases). The V end was cut by 8 bases, the J end by 3 bases, with 17 bases between. CDR1 and CDR2 (germline): MNHEY, SVGEGT. The CDR3 is 14 amino acids. CDR3 DNA sequence: TGTGCCAGCTGTGGAGACAGCTACAACTACGAGCAGTACTTC. The encoded protein is CASCGDSYNYEQYF.

The rearrangement links TRBV12-3 or TRBV12-4 to TRBJ2-3; D gene unclear. The V end was cut by 6 bases, the J end by 4 bases, with 11 bases between. The CDR3 is made up of 13 amino acids. The CDR3 DNA sequence: TGTGCCAGCAGACCTACTTGGTCAGATACGCAGTATTTT. The encoded protein is CASRPTWSDTQYF.

Comments on this clonotype: One end of the junction does not line up with germline, which may come from a read error. The chain recombines TRBV2 with TRBJ2-1; 8 bases align to TRBD2. The germline CDR1 and CDR2 sequences are SNHLY and FYNNEI. CDR3 length equals 14 residues. CDR3 nucleotide sequence: TGTGCCAGCAGGAAACGGGAGGGAAACAATGGGCAGTTCTTC. Encoded protein: CASRKREGNNGQFF.

This clonotype has a handful of counts. J is TRBJ1-2 and V is TRBV4-1; no firm D call. Germline V lookup: CDR1 MGHRA, CDR2 YSYEKL. V lost 8 bases to trimming and J lost 6 bases, with 22 bases between them. CDR3 length: 15 residues. This CDR3 is CASESVWGERDGYTF. The DNA of the CDR3 is TGCGCCAGCGAGTCTGTGTGGGGAGAAAGAGATGGCTACACCTTC.